One and the same sample provided the 4 T cell receptor beta chains below, sequenced in a study of PD-1 blockade in classical Hodgkin lymphoma. Every patient relapsed after autologous stem cell transplantation, and brentuximab vedotin exposure varied. TCRdb's table, derived via immunoSEQ multiplex PCR, lists solely in-frame clones and lacks some. The table shows about 15,000 clones, with approximately 60% occurring only once. This sample comprised peripheral blood mononuclear cells (PBMCs), obtained at baseline. These receptors were taken from a human donor with classical Hodgkin lymphoma.

This chain uses TRBV7-8 with TRBJ1-1; D might be TRBD1 (6 bases). Between the trimmed V and J ends, which lost 2 bases and 7 bases, there was a span of 20 bases. CDR1 and CDR2 from the germline V gene are SGHVS and FQNEAQ. The CDR3 is 16 residues long. The DNA for the CDR3 is TGTGCCAGCAGCTTACCGCCACATTCGGGACACCTTGAAGCTTTCTTT. Translation gives CASSLPPHSGHLEAFF.

The chain carries TRBV19 and TRBJ2-5; 8 nucleotides match TRBD1. V dropped 0 bases and J dropped 5; count of bases not matched to a gene: 5. Germline V lookup: CDR1 LNHDA, CDR2 SQIVND (reference sequence). The CDR3 extends over 15 amino acids. In nucleotides, the CDR3 is TGTGCCAGTAGTATAGATCAGGGGGCAGGGGAGACCCAGTACTTC. It encodes CASSIDQGAGETQYF.

This chain uses TRBV11-3 with TRBJ2-5, with D hard to call. Germline lookup yields CDR1 SGHNT and CDR2 YENEEA. This CDR3 spans 13 amino acids. V lost 0 bases and J lost 0, with 2 bases in between. CDR3 nucleotide sequence: TGTGCCAGCAGCTTAGAGTACCAAGAGACCCAGTACTTC. Translating gives CASSLEYQETQYF.

This clone was picked up one time. The chain carries TRBV11-2 and TRBJ1-3; D is undetermined. Germline CDR1 SGHAT, CDR2 FQNNGV. V lost 5 bases and J lost 0, with 17 bases in between. CDR3 size: 17 residues. The CDR3 protein is CASSLRRERISGNTIYF. For the CDR3, the DNA is TGTGCCAGCAGCCTGAGACGCGAAAGGATCTCTGGAAACACCATATATTTT.